Reported below is one T cell receptor (beta chain). What it recognizes is unknown. The study ran its PCR with 60 Vbeta and 13 Jbeta primers. Only in-frame clones appear in the TCRdb table, and some are missing; sequencing was by immunoSEQ multiplex PCR. The data hold 99,000 or so clones, with 65% to 90% observed a single time. The sample originates from a study of cytomegalovirus exposure and HLA in healthy donors. About the study: The study's early data release held roughly 90 million unique TCRs from HLA-typed donors.

CDR1 and CDR2 (germline): LNHDA, SQIVND (reference sequence). This CDR3 comprises 12 residues. Deletions cut 3 bases from V and 8 bases from J, with 5 bases between. Study-level points and caveats: Cytomegalovirus association was assigned to around 150 TCR beta chains. TCR beta V segments were, for the most part, productive about 87% or about 30% of the time in an earlier analysis. A later analysis by the authors found several of the most significant clusters apparently linked to common viral pathogens.

The sample was PBMCs. This chain connects TRBV19 to TRBJ1-6; D remains unclear. The receptor was isolated from a man in his thirties or forties in good health and CMV-seropositive. The DNA of the CDR3 is TGTGCCAGTAGTATTCAGGATTCACCCCTCCACTTT. This gives the protein CASSIQDSPLHF.